A single sample is the source of the 28 T cell receptor beta chains below, sequenced in a study of spatial heterogeneity in lung cancer. The sample's time point: sample taken at primary tumor resection. Sequencing covered unsorted whole RNA taken from tumor, nontumor lung or frozen PBMC. One entry per CDR3 protein results from TCRdb running MiXCR on the 5' RACE reads. The sample holds tens of thousands of distinct CDR3 sequences; about 4.3% are singletons and the top ten take 30% to 35%. The input for sequencing was PBMCs, taken at surgery. The source is a male donor with early-stage non-small cell lung cancer.

The table lists this clonotype with many counts. The chain employs TRBV6-2 or TRBV6-3 and TRBJ2-2; no reliable D call. The CDR3 covers 12 residues. Germline CDR1 MNHEY, CDR2 SVGEGT. Here the CDR3 reads CASQRNTGELFF. CDR3 nucleotides: TGTGCTAGCCAGAGGAACACCGGGGAGCTGTTTTTT.

In this sample, this clonotype turned up a few times. This may be a read error, as it is one base from a much larger clone. This sequence joins TRBV11-1 and TRBJ2-2, with D perhaps matching TRBD1 (6 bases). CDR1 and CDR2 (germline): SGHAT, FQDESV (reference sequence). This CDR3 spans 16 amino acids. This chain's CDR3 is CASGPSTGRNTRELFF. CDR3 sequence (DNA): TGTGCCAGCGGACCCTCGACAGGACGGAACACCCGGGAGCTGTTTTTT.

Only a few counts were recorded for this clonotype. The rearrangement uses TRBV3-1 and TRBJ2-1; 8 positions agree with TRBD2. V was clipped by 0 bases and J by 5 bases; unmatched bases: 3. Per the germline V gene, CDR1 is LGHDT and CDR2 is YNNKEL (reference sequence). The CDR3 loop spans 15 amino acids. CDR3 nucleotide sequence: TGTGCCAGCAGCCAAGAGTCTAGCGGGCACAATGAGCAGTTCTTC. This encodes CASSQESSGHNEQFF.

This clonotype was picked up many times. The genes are TRBV6-2 or TRBV6-3 and TRBJ1-5, with a possible D match to TRBD1 (6 bases). There are 15 residues in the CDR3. Trimming took 2 bases from V and 5 from J, leaving 13 bases between them. Per germline, CDR1 MNHEY and CDR2 SVGEGT. The CDR3 loop is CASSYGGPGDQPQHF. The CDR3 DNA reads as TGTGCCAGCAGTTACGGGGGGCCCGGGGATCAGCCCCAGCATTTT.

This clonotype was seen many times. The chain joins TRBV6-2 or TRBV6-3 to TRBJ2-7; D not resolved. V lost 0 bases and J lost 5, with 5 bases in between. CDR3 length equals 12 residues. Looked up from germline, CDR1 is MNHEY and CDR2 is SVGEGT. CDR3 residues: CASSYSNHEQYF. CDR3 coding DNA: TGTGCCAGCAGTTACTCGAATCACGAGCAGTACTTC.

This clonotype was observed at least ten times. The chain is built from TRBV27 and TRBJ2-5; 8 bases are shared with TRBD1. V trimming: 8 bases; J trimming: 5 bases; junction bases outside the gene matches: 13. CDR1 and CDR2 (germline): MNHEY, SMNVEV (reference sequence). This CDR3 comprises 15 residues. The DNA of the CDR3 is TGTGCCAGCTCCTTGGAGGGCAGGGGGCGGGAGACCCAGTACTTC. It is translated as CASSLEGRGRETQYF.

This clonotype showed up many times. The CDR3 region is CASSLAGDSRMYF. The CDR3 DNA reads as TGTGCCAGCAGCTTAGCGGGGGACAGTAGGATGTACTTC. The chain carries TRBV7-2 and TRBJ2-4, with 7 nucleotides matching TRBD1. The CDR3 is 13 residues long. Per the germline V gene, CDR1 is SGHTA and CDR2 is FQGNSA. Trimming took 0 bases from V and 15 from J; bases not matched to a gene: 8.

This clonotype came up many times. The chain combines TRBV29-1 with TRBJ2-7; 11 positions match TRBD1. This CDR3 comprises 14 residues. CDR1 is SQVTM and CDR2 is ANQGSEA in the germline V gene. Trimming took 1 base from V and 4 from J; bases not matched to a gene: 3. CDR3 nucleotide sequence: TGCAGCGTTGAAGTAGGGGACAGGGGGTACGAGCAGTACTTC. This translates into CSVEVGDRGYEQYF.

This clonotype was seen ten or more times. CDR3 sequence (DNA): TGTGCCAGTAGTATGAGGGTGGGAACCGGCAATGAGCAGTTCTTC. It codes for CASSMRVGTGNEQFF. The chain joins TRBV19 to TRBJ2-1, with D tentatively TRBD2 (5 bases). The CDR3 spans 15 residues. The V end lost 3 bases, the J end lost 6 bases, and 15 bases lay between the germline ends. Germline V gene sequence: CDR1 LNHDA, CDR2 SQIVND (reference sequence).

This clonotype came up a few times. V and J are TRBV27 and TRBJ2-7, with D hard to call. The V gene's germline CDR1 is MNHEY and CDR2 SMNVEV (reference sequence). This CDR3 region has 11 residues. The V end lost 6 bases, the J end lost 5 bases, and 8 bases lay between the germline ends. The CDR3 DNA sequence: TGTGCCAGCAGGGGGTGGGACGAGCAGTACTTC. Translated: CASRGWDEQYF.

In its sample, this clonotype was seen many times. The chain uses TRBV3-1 and TRBJ1-1; D gene unclear. Germline-derived CDR1 and CDR2 are LGHDT and YNNKEL (reference sequence). V lost 1 base and J 5 bases, leaving 11 bases between the germline ends. CDR3 length: 14 residues. The CDR3 DNA reads TGTGCCAGCAGCCAAGCACTAGGAGTGACTGAAGCTTTCTTT. Translated: CASSQALGVTEAFF.

This clonotype occurred many times. This chain connects TRBV5-1 to TRBJ2-5; D perhaps matches TRBD2 (5 bases). CDR3 length: 14 residues. Looked up from germline, CDR1 is SGHRS and CDR2 is YFSETQ. Trimming removed 0 bases at V and 7 bases at J, with 13 bases between. Here the CDR3 DNA reads TGCGCCAGCAGCTTGGGGGAGATTGTGGCGACCCAGTACTTC. Protein product: CASSLGEIVATQYF.

This clonotype was seen ten or more times. The rearrangement joins TRBV5-4 to TRBJ2-5; D is uncertain. The CDR3 is made up of 11 amino acids. Germline lookup yields CDR1 SGHNT and CDR2 YYREEE (reference sequence). V was pared by 6 bases and J by 0 bases, with 3 bases between. The CDR3 DNA follows: TGTGCCAGCACCAACCAAGAGACCCAGTACTTC. Residues: CASTNQETQYF.

This clonotype appeared many times. The chain links TRBV20-1 to TRBJ2-5; 10 bases line up with TRBD2. The CDR3 contains 14 residues. Germline V gives CDR1 DFQATT, CDR2 SNEGSKA (reference sequence). Trimming at V came to 5 bases and at J to 5 bases, leaving 8 bases not matched to a gene. DNA for the CDR3: TGCAGTGCTGTCCGACTAGCGGGTGAGGAGACCCAGTACTTC. This gives the protein CSAVRLAGEETQYF.

This clonotype came up many times. V usage is TRBV19 and J usage is TRBJ2-7, with a possible D match to TRBD1 (6 bases). The V end lost 4 bases, the J end lost 3 bases, and 13 bases lay between the germline ends. Germline V lookup: CDR1 LNHDA, CDR2 SQIVND (reference sequence). The CDR3 covers 14 residues. The CDR3 nucleotides are TGTGCCAGTAGTACATGGGACACAGACTACGAGCAGTACTTC. Protein sequence: CASSTWDTDYEQYF. Filled out from reference TRBV19 and TRBJ2-7, the complete variable domain reads DGGITQSPKYLFRKEGQNVTLSCEQNLNHDAMYWYRQDPGQGLRLIYYSQIVNDFQKGDIAEGYSVSREKKESFPLTVTSAQKNPTAFYLCASSTWDTDYEQYFGPGTRLTVT.

This clonotype was observed a handful of times. The chain uses TRBV5-6 and TRBJ2-4; weak D call: TRBD2 (6 bases). V lost 0 bases and J 6 bases, leaving 16 bases between the germline ends. This CDR3 comprises 16 residues. Germline CDR1 is SGHDT and CDR2 is YYEEEE. CDR3 nucleotide sequence: TGTGCCAGCAGCTTGGCAGGACTACTATCGGGAAACATTCAGTACTTC. Translated: CASSLAGLLSGNIQYF.

Sample share makes this clonotype medium-sized. The rearrangement links TRBV7-2 to TRBJ2-7; 9 bases are shared with TRBD1. Germline V gene sequence: CDR1 SGHTA, CDR2 FQGNSA. Trimming removed 5 bases from V and 2 bases from J; junction bases left unmatched: 7. The CDR3 covers 15 residues. The CDR3 loop reads CASSPRDRATYEQYF. CDR3 DNA: TGTGCCAGCAGCCCCCGGGACAGGGCAACCTACGAGCAGTACTTC. Supplemented by reference TRBV7-2 and TRBJ2-7, the full variable domain reads GAGVSQSPSNKVTEKGKDVELRCDPISGHTALYWYRQSLGQGLEFLIYFQGNSAPDKSGLPSDRFSAERTGGSVSTLTIQRTQQEDSAVYLCASSPRDRATYEQYFGPGTRLTVT.

The sample holds a few counts of this clonotype. As DNA, the CDR3 is TGCAGTGCTAGATTAGCGGGAGCTCGCTTCAATGAGCAGTTCTTC. This sequence encodes CSARLAGARFNEQFF. V usage is TRBV20-1 and J usage is TRBJ2-1, with TRBD2 identical over 9 bases. Trimming took 2 bases from V and 6 from J; bases not matched to a gene: 8. CDR1 is DFQATT and CDR2 is SNEGSKA in the germline V gene (reference sequence). The CDR3 is 15 residues long.

This clonotype was picked up many times. The chain links TRBV27 to TRBJ2-5; TRBD2 matches at 11 bases. Losses at the gene ends were 5 bases for V and 4 bases for J; bases not matched to a gene: 18. This CDR3 region has 19 residues. Germline V gene lookup returns CDR1 MNHEY and CDR2 SMNVEV (reference sequence). In nucleotides, the CDR3 is TGTGCCAGCAGTCCTAAGGGCCCTGGGACTAGCGGTCTCCGAGAGACCCAGTACTTC. It encodes CASSPKGPGTSGLRETQYF.

This clonotype showed up many times. This rearrangement joins TRBV2 to TRBJ1-6, with D unresolved. Trimming cost V 7 bases and J 7 bases, with 17 bases left between them. Germline V lookup: CDR1 SNHLY, CDR2 FYNNEI. This CDR3 is built from 15 residues. CDR3 coding DNA: TGTGCCAGCAAACGACGCGTCGATGTCAATTCACCCCTCCACTTT. This sequence encodes CASKRRVDVNSPLHF.

Only a few counts were recorded for this clonotype. The V call is TRBV6-4, the J call TRBJ1-5; TRBD1 matches 8 bases. The junction had 9 bases not matched to a gene; V was cut back by 1 base and J by 4 bases. The germline CDR1 and CDR2 sequences are MRHNA and SNTAGT. This CDR3 has 17 residues. CDR3 sequence reads: CASSDYEDRGGNQPQHF. The CDR3 DNA follows: TGTGCCAGCAGTGACTATGAAGACAGGGGAGGTAATCAGCCCCAGCATTTT.

V usage is TRBV18 and J usage is TRBJ2-2; possible D gene TRBD1, 5 bases. CDR1 and CDR2 (germline): KGHSH, LQKENI. The ends were cut back, 6 bases at V and 4 bases at J, with 21 bases in the middle. CDR3 length: 17 residues. The CDR3 region has the DNA TGTGCCAGCTCTCCAACCGGGCCCAGGGCAGCCACCGGGGAGCTGTTTTTT. Its translation: CASSPTGPRAATGELFF.

This sequence joins TRBV14 and TRBJ2-1, with 7 bases that match TRBD1. The CDR3 covers 15 residues. V shed 0 bases, J shed 13 bases, and the junction held 12 bases outside the gene matches. The germline CDR1 and CDR2 sequences are SGHDN and FVKESK. The CDR3 bases are TGTGCCAGCAGCCAAGAACCCCCAAGGGGGCTAGGACAGTTCTTC. As protein: CASSQEPPRGLGQFF.

V and J are TRBV7-2 and TRBJ1-2; TRBD1 agrees at 7 bases. The CDR3 spans 14 residues. CDR1 and CDR2 from the germline V gene are SGHTA and FQGNSA. V lost 2 bases, J lost 2 bases, and 2 bases stayed unmatched. CDR3 sequence (DNA): TGTGCCAGCAGCTTACCGGGACAGAACTATGGCTACACCTTC. This encodes CASSLPGQNYGYTF.

This clonotype was observed many times. The V call is TRBV4-2, the J call TRBJ2-2; TRBD2 matches 10 bases. This CDR3 has 19 residues. Germline values: CDR1 LGHNA, CDR2 YNFKEQ. V lost 0 bases, J lost 4 bases, and 11 bases stayed unmatched. The CDR3 loop is CASSQDRGLAGVGTGELFF. DNA of the CDR3: TGTGCCAGCAGCCAAGATCGGGGGCTAGCGGGAGTCGGCACCGGGGAGCTGTTTTTT.

The table lists this clonotype with many counts. This rearrangement joins TRBV19 to TRBJ1-2; D is unresolved. The V end lost 7 bases, the J end lost 6 bases, and 9 bases lay between the germline ends. Germline CDR1 is LNHDA and CDR2 is SQIVND (reference sequence). The CDR3 has 11 residues. The CDR3 nucleotides are TGTGCCAGTATCTTTAGGGATGGCTACACCTTC. This translates into CASIFRDGYTF. The full variable domain, in which reference TRBV19 and TRBJ1-2 provide the parts outside the CDR3, is DGGITQSPKYLFRKEGQNVTLSCEQNLNHDAMYWYRQDPGQGLRLIYYSQIVNDFQKGDIAEGYSVSREKKESFPLTVTSAQKNPTAFYLCASIFRDGYTFGSGTRLTVV.

The chain is built from TRBV9 and TRBJ2-1; 10 bases are shared with TRBD2. Trimming cost V 2 bases and J 6 bases; bases outside gene matches: 26. This CDR3 has 22 residues. The germline V gene has CDR1 SGDLS and CDR2 YYNGEE. The chain's CDR3 is CASSVEVTTGSLAGGYRNEQFF. The CDR3 nucleotides are TGTGCCAGCAGCGTGGAGGTTACGACAGGGTCCTTAGCGGGAGGCTACCGCAATGAGCAGTTCTTC.

In this sample, this clonotype turned up many times. J is TRBJ2-7 and V is TRBV19; TRBD2 matches 11 bases. Germline V gives CDR1 LNHDA, CDR2 SQIVND (reference sequence). The length of the CDR3 is 16 residues. Trimming cost V 5 bases and J 4 bases; bases outside gene matches: 10. Here the CDR3 DNA reads TGTGCCAGTAGTTTCTCGCTAGCGGGGGGCACGTACGAGCAGTACTTC. This codes for CASSFSLAGGTYEQYF.